A selection of T cell receptor beta chains follows, all from one sample in a study of shared clonotypes between healthy human individuals. Generated by immunoSEQ multiplex PCR, the TCRdb table keeps only in-frame clones and is missing some. The table has roughly 1,800,000 clones, less than 95% seen once. Material: naive CD8+ T cells sorted from blood. The receptors shown here come from a man between 18 and 35 years old in good health. Both conserved end residues are part of each CDR3. The D gene is left open where the match is weak. Clone sizes are given selectively: once, few, many, or a class where the clone is expanded.

>-|TRBJ2-7|TRBV6-1|-
CASSVGGGSYEQYF
TGTGCCAGCAGTGTAGGAGGGGGGTCGTACGAGCAGTACTTC
>-|TRBJ1-2|TRBV5-4|once
CASSLGQGADGYTF
TGTGCCAGCAGCTTGGGGCAGGGCGCCGATGGCTACACCTTC
>TRBD2|TRBJ2-1|TRBV2|-
CASRGLAGGNEQFF
TGTGCCAGCAGAGGACTAGCGGGAGGCAATGAGCAGTTCTTC
>TRBD2|TRBJ2-3|TRBV19|once
CASSPPRLAVSTDTQYF
TGTGCCAGTAGTCCGCCCCGACTAGCGGTTAGCACAGATACGCAGTATTTT
>TRBD1|TRBJ1-2|TRBV6-1|-
CASSEATGIGYGYTF
TGTGCCAGCAGTGAAGCGACAGGGATTGGGTATGGCTACACCTTC
>-|TRBJ2-7|TRBV2|-
CATVGGANYEQYF
TGTGCCACTGTGGGCGGGGCGAACTACGAGCAGTACTTC
>TRBD1|TRBJ2-7|TRBV7-9|-
CASSSGPGQESSYEQYF
TGTGCCAGCAGCTCGGGACCGGGACAGGAATCCTCCTACGAGCAGTACTTC
>TRBD1|TRBJ2-2|TRBV13|-
CASSGTGVTGELFF
TGTGCCAGCTCCGGGACAGGGGTCACCGGGGAGCTGTTTTTT
>-|TRBJ2-1|TRBV4-1|once
CASSYEGPAEQFF
TGCGCCAGCTCCTACGAGGGTCCCGCTGAGCAGTTCTTC
>-|TRBJ2-7|TRBV6-5|-
CASSLSESYEQYF
TGTGCCAGCAGTCTATCCGAGTCCTACGAGCAGTACTTC
>-|TRBJ2-7|TRBV4-2|few
CASSQGTYEQYF
TGTGCCAGCAGCCAGGGGACCTACGAGCAGTACTTC
>TRBD2|TRBJ2-3|TRBV4-3|-
CASSQDFTGGPTDTQYF
TGCGCCAGCAGCCAAGACTTCACGGGAGGGCCGACAGATACGCAGTATTTT
>TRBD2|TRBJ2-2|TRBV23-1|-
CASSQGGAGELFF
TGCGCCAGCAGTCAGGGGGGGGCCGGGGAGCTGTTTTTT
>-|TRBJ2-6|TRBV13|-
CASSLEGSGANVLTF
TGTGCCAGCAGCTTAGAGGGGTCTGGGGCCAACGTCCTGACTTTC
>-|TRBJ1-2|TRBV6-5|-
CASGSSNYGYTF
TGTGCCAGCGGAAGCAGCAACTATGGCTACACCTTC
>-|TRBJ2-7|TRBV9|-
CASSVAGNPHEQYF
TGTGCCAGCAGCGTGGCCGGGAACCCCCACGAGCAGTACTTC
>-|TRBJ1-2|TRBV5-4|-
CASSLSGHGYTF
TGTGCCAGCAGCCTCAGTGGGCATGGCTACACCTTC
>TRBD2|TRBJ2-2|TRBV10-3|once
CAIRPSGTSGRANTGELFF
TGTGCCATCAGACCCTCCGGGACTAGCGGGAGGGCGAACACCGGGGAGCTGTTTTTT
>-|TRBJ1-4|TRBV5-6|-
CASSPKAWNEKLFF
TGTGCCAGCAGCCCGAAAGCCTGGAATGAAAAACTGTTTTTT
>-|TRBJ2-7|TRBV19|-
CASSIAPGLTYEQYF
TGTGCCAGTAGTATCGCACCGGGACTTACCTACGAGCAGTACTTC
>TRBD1|TRBJ1-4|TRBV25-1|-
CASSDTGTGSEKLFF
TGTGCCAGCAGTGATACTGGGACAGGGAGCGAAAAACTGTTTTTT
>TRBD1|TRBJ1-6|TRBV28|once
CASSWDRTNSPLHF
TGTGCCAGCAGTTGGGACAGAACTAATTCACCCCTCCACTTT
>-|TRBJ2-3|TRBV5-4|-
CASSAGTYDTDTQYF
TGTGCCAGCAGCGCCGGGACTTATGACACAGATACGCAGTATTTT
>TRBD2|TRBJ2-1|TRBV7-9|-
CASSSSTSASCDEQFF
TGTGCCAGCAGCTCCTCGACTAGCGCGTCGTGCGATGAGCAGTTCTTC
>-|TRBJ2-5|TRBV2|-
CASSDAGRQQETQYF
TGTGCCAGCAGTGACGCGGGACGGCAACAAGAGACCCAGTACTTC
>TRBD1|TRBJ1-6|TRBV4-1|few
CASSQGQGLDSPLHF
TGCGCCAGCAGCCAGGGACAGGGCTTGGATTCACCCCTCCACTTT
>-|TRBJ1-6|TRBV4-3|-
CASSPSRHGPYSPLHF
TGCGCCAGCAGCCCCTCCAGGCACGGGCCTTATTCACCCCTCCACTTT
>-|TRBJ2-1|TRBV19|once
CASSPQDHATNNEQFF
TGTGCCAGTAGTCCCCAAGACCATGCCACCAATAATGAGCAGTTCTTC
>-|TRBJ2-7|TRBV11-1|-
CASSFVHSYEQYF
TGTGCCAGCAGCTTTGTACACTCCTACGAGCAGTACTTC
>TRBD2|TRBJ2-5|TRBV7-2|-
CASSLGASGGYQETQYF
TGTGCCAGCAGCTTAGGAGCTAGCGGGGGGTACCAAGAGACCCAGTACTTC
>TRBD2|TRBJ2-2|TRBV19|-
CASSLGLAGPAGELFF
TGTGCCAGTAGTCTCGGACTAGCGGGACCGGCCGGGGAGCTGTTTTTT
>TRBD2|TRBJ2-7|TRBV11-3|-
CASSGDGGAFEQYF
TGTGCCAGCAGCGGTGACGGGGGGGCGTTTGAGCAGTACTTC